Listed here are 9 T cell receptor beta chains from one sample, sequenced in a study of T cell responses to AZD1222 COVID-19 vaccine (dated by TCRdb to the early 2020s). The time point label corresponds to: sample from adult after SARS-CoV-2 infection, after symptom onset. The library was produced with the immunoSEQ multiplex PCR assay. What TCRdb holds here is the immuneACCESS table cut down to in-frame rearrangements. Part of the clones is not present; checked against another copy, under half of the missing clones reflect an unresolved V gene, and the others are unexplained. This sample gives some 150,000 clones in total; more than 85% of them show up just once. Of the sample, roughly 7% falls within the top ten clones. This material consisted of peripheral blood, taken after recovery from COVID-19. These receptor sequences come from an adult who had recovered from COVID-19.

This clone has more than one count but fewer than ten. The chain combines TRBV7-2 with TRBJ2-7; D is undetermined. Trimming pared 0 bases from V and 2 bases from J, leaving 11 bases between. Germline V CDR1 and CDR2: SGHTA, FQGNSA. The CDR3 loop spans 15 amino acids. CDR3 bases: TGTGCCAGCAGCTTAGCGACTGGGCCTGCCTACGAGCAGTACTTC. Translating it yields CASSLATGPAYEQYF.

The chain links TRBV18 to TRBJ1-4; D gene uncertain. The CDR3 is 16 residues long. Germline lookup yields CDR1 KGHSH and CDR2 LQKENI. V was trimmed by 1 base and J by 4 bases, leaving 13 bases between them. CDR3 residues: CASSPRAEPFNEKLFF. Here the CDR3 DNA reads TGTGCCAGCTCACCACGCGCCGAACCTTTTAATGAAAAACTGTTTTTT.

The chain couples TRBV25-1 to TRBJ2-7; D call uncertain. V dropped 4 bases and J dropped 3 bases, with 4 bases sitting between them. Germline V lookup: CDR1 MGHDK, CDR2 SYGVNS. The CDR3 length is 11 residues. DNA for the CDR3: TGTGCCAGCAGTGTGGTCTACGAGCAGTACTTC. It translates to CASSVVYEQYF.

This chain links TRBV20-1 with TRBJ2-7, with D uncertain. The V end lost 5 bases, the J end lost 4 bases, and 9 bases lay between the germline ends. The CDR3 is made up of 11 amino acids. In germline, CDR1 is DFQATT, CDR2 SNEGSKA (reference sequence). The CDR3 sequence is CSASLPYEQYF. Written as DNA, the CDR3 is TGCAGTGCTTCACTTCCTTACGAGCAGTACTTC.

This clone was counted a single time. The V and J genes are TRBV6-1 and TRBJ2-3, with a tentative D call TRBD1 (6 bases). The CDR3 covers 17 residues. Looked up from germline, CDR1 is MNHNS and CDR2 is SASEGT. V shed 7 bases and J shed 1 base, with 21 bases lying between them. CDR3: CASTELPGTWGTDTQYF. Written as DNA, the CDR3 is TGTGCCAGCACTGAGTTACCCGGGACATGGGGCACAGATACGCAGTATTTT.

The chain couples TRBV4-1 to TRBJ2-2; D possibly uses TRBD1 or TRBD2 (6 bases each). The CDR3 is made up of 17 amino acids. Trimming took off 1 base at V and 1 base at J, with 13 bases between the two ends. Looked up from germline, CDR1 is MGHRA and CDR2 is YSYEKL. The CDR3 spells CASSQARGTRNTGELFF. The CDR3 region has the DNA TGCGCCAGCAGCCAAGCCCGGGGGACAAGGAACACCGGGGAGCTGTTTTTT.

The CDR3 DNA reads TGTGCCAGCAACCAGGACAGAGTGGACTATGGCTACACCTTC. It is translated as CASNQDRVDYGYTF. The chain carries TRBV2 and TRBJ1-2; a weak D match, TRBD1 (6 bases). Deletions cut 7 bases from V and 3 bases from J, with 15 bases between. The CDR3 extends over 14 amino acids. Germline V gene sequence: CDR1 SNHLY, CDR2 FYNNEI.

The chain combines TRBV6-6 with TRBJ1-1, with D possibly matching TRBD1 (5 bases). The germline V gene encodes CDR1 MNHNY and CDR2 SVGAGI (reference sequence). Trimming cost V 0 bases and J 2 bases, with 13 bases left between them. The CDR3 has 16 amino acids. The CDR3 here is CASSYSRGPGNTEAFF. DNA of the CDR3: TGTGCCAGCAGTTACTCAAGGGGCCCTGGAAACACTGAAGCTTTCTTT.

The chain carries TRBV2 and TRBJ2-3; D is perhaps TRBD1 or TRBD2 (6 bases each). Germline CDR1 SNHLY, CDR2 FYNNEI. The V end was cut by 2 bases, the J end by 2 bases, with 11 bases between. The CDR3 length is 15 residues. The CDR3 reads CASSEMGGYTDTQYF. The CDR3 region has the DNA TGTGCCAGCAGTGAAATGGGGGGCTACACAGATACGCAGTATTTT.